This TCR beta chain originates from a study of read filtering for tumor transcriptome and immune sequencing (dated by TCRdb to about 2020). Background on the whole study: The cohort had roughly 17 male and 15 or so female patients with a mean age of roughly 66 years, ranging from roughly 45 to 90. As a main aim, a read-filtering strategy for immune repertoire data was addressed, with the specific question being whether clonotypes supported by a single read should be removed. TCR-region mapped reads per sample ranged from about 4.05 to 10.27 million with IR-seq versus only roughly 75 to 1273 with RNA-seq. By revised international staging, fewer than ten patients were R-ISS I, roughly 17 were R-ISS II and 6 or 7 were R-ISS III. After DNase treatment, whole-transcriptome libraries were prepared with the TruSeq RNA Access Library Prep Kit. The study compared TCR repertoires from targeted immune repertoire sequencing and bulk whole-transcriptome sequencing run on the same bone marrow samples.

Overall study outcomes, separate from this receptor: Compared with RNA-seq, IR-seq captured clonotypes at much greater depth and more reliably, and a smaller IR-seq throughput was enough to identify most of the shared clonotypes. In IR-seq, roughly 79% of clonotypes but 3.5% to 4% of total reads were represented by single-read clonotypes, whereas in RNA-seq, 74.6% of clonotypes and about 46% of reads were represented by single-read clonotypes. The correlation between IR-seq and RNA-seq shared clonotype proportions was increased by removal of single-read clonotypes. The sorted CD138-negative fraction was a mixed bone marrow immune population, not purified T cells.

Deletion took 5 bases off V and 7 bases off J, with a span of 8 bases between the germline ends. Including cysteine and phenylalanine, the CDR3 has 11 amino acids. The sequence is cut down to CDR3 DNA, 33 bases in frame from base 1. CDR1 SGHAT and CDR2 FQNNGV were looked up in the germline V gene. A few counts support this clonotype. It has no known antigen specificity. No quality values exist for individual bases; no much larger clone is one base distant. Every patient had bone marrow sampled at the time of active disease. Ficoll-Hypaque density gradient centrifugation was used to isolate the bone marrow mononuclear cells. Myeloma plasma cells were removed and CD138-negative cells were collected by negative selection after labeling with CD138 magnetic microbeads on a MACS separator. Flow cytometry with CD138 antibodies on an Attune NxT was used to check how pure the isolated cells were. TRIzol reagent was used to extract total RNA, which was then quantified with a NanoDrop spectrophotometer. Paired RNA-seq and IR-seq were performed on the CD138-negative bone marrow sample of each patient.

The Immunoverse kit was used to build TCR libraries from about 400 ng RNA, with molecular barcoded adaptors covering alpha/delta and beta/gamma chains. TCR library preparation used the same RNA that was used for transcriptome sequencing. An Illumina HiSeq 4000 with 2 x 150 cycles was used to sequence the TCR libraries. In the authors' own workflow: TCR reads were aligned to human V, D, J and C references and assembled into CDR3 clonotypes with MiXCR, including quality filtering and error correction. Clonotype counts and gene usage diversity were analyzed with the tcR package in R. Raw mapping reads were checked after the RNA-seq reads had been mapped by STAR aligner version 2.5.3a onto the human GRCh37 genome. IR-seq fastq files were randomly downsampled with Seqtk 1.3 to test the effect of sequencing depth on detected clonotypes. TCRdb applied fastp at Q25 and MiXCR to the public reads, then kept only in-frame beta chains. Entries that share a CDR3 protein sequence are merged under the most common genes and DNA. The V and J calls and clone size come from TCRdb's table, not from the authors' own analysis. This sample lists about 130,000 distinct CDR3 sequences; roughly 13% were detected once. The ten largest clonotypes hold approximately 11% of the sample.

The V and J genes are TRBV11-2 and TRBJ1-1; no D gene can be assigned with confidence. The specimen was a population of CD138-negative cells sorted from bone marrow. In the paper's terms, the cell subset or site label means: bone marrow mononuclear cells depleted of CD138+ plasma/myeloma cells by negative magnetic selection. This clonotype originated in a donor at least 40 years old with multiple myeloma. The DNA sequence follows: TGTGCCAGCAGCACCGGAGGTGAAGCTTTCTTT. Translated, it reads CASSTGGEAFF.